The 20 T cell receptor beta chains below all came from one sample that was sequenced in a study of CD8+CD57+ T cells in acquired aplastic anemia. Genomic DNA, the template, was used for profiling of the TCR beta VDJ and CDR3. TCRdb recomputed calls from the reads with MiXCR, one row per CDR3 protein. The repertoire consists of 300,000 or so distinct CDR3 sequences, with around 60% occurring once and the leading ten covering 8%. The specimen was sorted CD4+, CD8+, or CD8+CD57+ T cells (not recorded which) from PBMCs. The origin of the receptors is a human donor with severe aplastic anemia or a healthy control (not recorded which).

The V call is TRBV20-1, the J call TRBJ2-1; D possibly corresponds to TRBD2 (7 bases). Trimming shortened V by 0 bases and J by 6 bases, and 24 bases separated the two germline ends. The CDR3 contains 18 residues. The germline CDR1 and CDR2 sequences are DFQATT and SNEGSKA (reference sequence). Here the CDR3 reads CSARETREGGRSINEQFF. CDR3 coding DNA: TGCAGTGCTAGAGAGACGAGGGAGGGGGGGCGATCTATCAATGAGCAGTTCTTC.

This clonotype was seen only once. V usage is TRBV6-1 and J usage is TRBJ2-2; 10 nucleotides match TRBD1. Germline values: CDR1 MNHNS, CDR2 SASEGT. The CDR3 runs to 16 residues. The junction had 11 bases not matched to a gene; V was cut back by 6 bases and J by 7 bases. CDR3 in amino acids: CASRSGQGRRSGELFF. The CDR3 nucleotides are TGTGCCAGCAGGTCGGGACAGGGGAGGCGAAGCGGGGAGCTGTTTTTT.

The sample holds many counts of this clonotype. The chain uses TRBV7-3 and TRBJ2-3; D call uncertain. V lost 4 bases to trimming and J lost 3 bases, with 5 bases between them. There are 12 residues in the CDR3. Germline V gene sequence: CDR1 SGHTA, CDR2 FQGTGA. CDR3 sequence (DNA): TGTGCCAGCAGCTCCGGTACAGATACGCAGTATTTT. This translates into CASSSGTDTQYF.

The chain uses TRBV12-3 or TRBV12-4 and TRBJ1-5; D not certain. The CDR3 totals 12 residues. The germline V and J ends were trimmed by 6 bases and 6 bases, with 9 bases remaining between them. CDR3 protein: CASSDGGQPQHF. CDR3 DNA sequence: TGTGCCAGCAGCGACGGAGGTCAGCCCCAGCATTTT.

V usage is TRBV10-3 and J usage is TRBJ2-7; maybe TRBD1 (6 bases). Germline CDR1 and CDR2: ENHRY and SYGVKD. The CDR3 contains 15 residues. V was shortened by 0 bases and J by 1 base, with 10 bases between the two germline ends. DNA of the CDR3: TGTGCCATCAGTGAGTCTATGGGGGCTTCCTACGAGCAGTACTTC. This sequence encodes CAISESMGASYEQYF.

This clonotype came up many times. J is TRBJ1-2 and V is TRBV12-3 or TRBV12-4, with D unresolved. This CDR3 region has 14 residues. V dropped 2 bases and J dropped 3 bases, with 10 bases sitting between them. The CDR3 is CASSLTGRDYGYTF. The DNA of the CDR3 is TGTGCCAGCAGTTTAACGGGGAGGGACTATGGCTACACCTTC.

The rearrangement uses TRBV7-9 and TRBJ1-4, with D possibly being TRBD1 (6 bases). CDR3 length: 14 amino acids. The ends were cut back, 7 bases at V and 1 base at J, with 10 bases in the middle. Germline V gives CDR1 SEHNR, CDR2 FQNEAQ (reference sequence). The DNA for the CDR3 is TGTGCCAGCAACCAACAGGGAACTAATGAAAAACTGTTTTTT. The encoded protein is CASNQQGTNEKLFF.

J is TRBJ2-5 and V is TRBV5-1; TRBD2 aligns across 10 bases. Germline CDR1 is SGHRS and CDR2 is YFSETQ. Trimming took 0 bases from V and 5 from J; bases not matched to a gene: 7. The CDR3 covers 16 residues. The CDR3 sequence is CASSLGSGGAAETQYF. The CDR3 coding sequence is TGCGCCAGCAGCTTGGGAAGCGGGGGGGCCGCTGAGACCCAGTACTTC. Full variable domain (missing parts from reference TRBV5-1 and TRBJ2-5): KAGVTQTPRYLIKTRGQQVTLSCSPISGHRSVSWYQQTPGQGLQFLFEYFSETQRNKGNFPGRFSGRQFSNSRSEMNVSTLELGDSALYLCASSLGSGGAAETQYFGPGTRLLVL.

This clonotype has a count of ten or more. The chain joins TRBV7-8 to TRBJ1-5; possibly TRBD1 for D (6 bases). Germline V gene lookup returns CDR1 SGHVS and CDR2 FQNEAQ. With 5 bases removed from V and 6 bases from J, the gap between germline ends came to 17 bases. The CDR3 totals 15 residues. The CDR3 region has the DNA TGTGCCAGCAGCCGGAGCACAGGGTCCGGTCAGCCCCAGCATTTT. Its translation: CASSRSTGSGQPQHF.

The V call is TRBV19, the J call TRBJ1-1; unclear D gene. Deletions cut 7 bases from V and 1 base from J, with 10 bases between. The CDR3 runs 13 residues. Per germline, CDR1 LNHDA and CDR2 SQIVND (reference sequence). CDR3 in DNA: TGTGCCAGTACCACTAGTCCGAACACTGAAGCTTTCTTT. Translating it yields CASTTSPNTEAFF.

This clonotype was counted many times. This chain links TRBV30 with TRBJ1-4; 9 nucleotides match TRBD1. The CDR3 extends over 14 amino acids. V lost 2 bases and J lost 8; bases outside the gene matches: 6. The germline V gene encodes CDR1 GTSNPN and CDR2 SVGIG (reference sequence). CDR3 DNA sequence: TGTGCCTGGAGTAGAGGACAGGGGTGGGAAAAACTGTTTTTT. Encoded protein: CAWSRGQGWEKLFF.

This clonotype was seen many times. The rearrangement joins TRBV5-8 to TRBJ1-1; 8 bases map to TRBD1. CDR1 is SGHTS, CDR2 YDEGEE, per germline. The CDR3 has 14 amino acids. V dropped 2 bases and J dropped 4; count of bases not matched to a gene: 4. The CDR3 DNA follows: TGTGCCAGCAGCTTTAGGACAGGGATCACTGAAGCTTTCTTT. It codes for CASSFRTGITEAFF.

The chain employs TRBV7-2 and TRBJ2-2; tentative D call: TRBD1 (7 bases). CDR3 length: 14 residues. Trimming pared 9 bases from V and 2 bases from J, leaving 13 bases between. CDR1 and CDR2 (germline): SGHTA, FQGNSA. This CDR3 is CAREGTANTGELFF. DNA of the CDR3: TGTGCCAGGGAGGGGACAGCTAACACCGGGGAGCTGTTTTTT.

V usage is TRBV19 and J usage is TRBJ1-5; no reliable D call. Looked up from germline, CDR1 is LNHDA and CDR2 is SQIVND (reference sequence). Trimming removed 7 bases at V and 1 base at J, with 8 bases between. This CDR3 contains 13 residues. The CDR3 sequence: CASKGASNQPQHF. DNA for the CDR3: TGTGCCAGTAAGGGCGCGAGCAATCAGCCCCAGCATTTT.

V is TRBV7-9 and J is TRBJ1-6; D perhaps matches TRBD1 (6 bases). Germline V gene sequence: CDR1 SEHNR, CDR2 FQNEAQ (reference sequence). CDR3 length equals 13 residues. V was shortened by 5 bases and J by 10 bases, with 12 bases between the two germline ends. The CDR3 spells CASSTGGDSPLHF. In nucleotides, the CDR3 is TGTGCCAGCAGCACCGGGGGCGACTCACCCCTCCACTTT.

This clonotype was seen only once. The CDR3 nucleotides read TGTGCCAGCAGCTGGGCCGGCTGGACAGTAACTAATGAAAAACTGTTTTTT. Translating gives CASSWAGWTVTNEKLFF. The chain is built from TRBV7-9 and TRBJ1-4; perhaps TRBD1 as D (6 bases). CDR1 and CDR2 (germline): SEHNR, FQNEAQ (reference sequence). Between the trimmed V and J ends, which lost 4 bases and 1 base, there was a span of 16 bases. This CDR3 has 17 amino acids.

Many counts were recorded for this clonotype. The chain uses TRBV7-2 and TRBJ2-7; 10 bases are shared with TRBD1. Unmatched junction bases numbered 6, after V lost 1 base and J lost 6 bases. CDR1 SGHTA and CDR2 FQGNSA come from the germline V gene. The CDR3 has 15 residues. In nucleotides, the CDR3 is TGTGCCAGCAGCTTAGGTCGGACAGGGGGGGGCGAGCAGTACTTC. Translation gives CASSLGRTGGGEQYF.

This chain connects TRBV7-4 to TRBJ2-5; the D call may be TRBD1 or TRBD2 (5 bases each). From germline, CDR1 is SGHVT and CDR2 SQSDAQ. The CDR3 spans 15 residues. Trimming stripped 8 bases from V and 1 base from J, with 17 bases between. In DNA form, the CDR3 reads TGTGCCAGCGGGGCTCATACGGGGTTCCAAGAGACCCAGTACTTC. Translation gives CASGAHTGFQETQYF.

The rearrangement links TRBV5-4 to TRBJ2-7; TRBD2 aligns across 12 bases. The V gene's germline CDR1 is SGHNT and CDR2 YYREEE (reference sequence). V dropped 0 bases and J dropped 7; count of bases not matched to a gene: 5. CDR3 length: 15 amino acids. DNA for the CDR3: TGTGCCAGCAGCTTGGCTAGCGGGGGGGCCGGGGAGCAGTACTTC. This sequence encodes CASSLASGGAGEQYF.

CDR3 residues: CASGDFRPSGGEQYF. In DNA, the CDR3 is TGTGCCAGCGGCGATTTTCGTCCTTCGGGAGGCGAGCAGTACTTC. V gene TRBV7-9 combines with J gene TRBJ2-7; the match to TRBD2 covers 7 bases. The ends lost 8 bases at V and 6 bases at J; junction bases unmatched: 16. The CDR3 sequence is 15 residues long. The germline gives CDR1 SEHNR, CDR2 FQNEAQ (reference sequence).